Below, 18 T cell receptor beta chains from the same sample are listed, as sequenced in a study of cytomegalovirus exposure and HLA in healthy donors. The PCR made use of 60 Vbeta and 13 Jbeta primers. Clones were sequenced by immunoSEQ multiplex PCR, and TCRdb holds only the in-frame ones, with some missing. The sample carries 100,000 to 150,000 clones, roughly 80% recorded once. What was sequenced was PBMCs. The source of these receptors is a man younger than 30 in good health and CMV-seropositive.

This clone was seen a handful of times. V is TRBV19 and J is TRBJ2-7; 8 bases are a match to TRBD1. V gave up 3 bases and J gave up 0 bases; unmatched junction bases: 13. Germline-derived CDR1 and CDR2 are LNHDA and SQIVND (reference sequence). The CDR3 runs to 18 residues. The CDR3 loop reads CASSIVGVRTGSSYEQYF. Here the CDR3 DNA reads TGTGCCAGTAGTATTGTCGGCGTGAGGACAGGGAGCTCCTACGAGCAGTACTTC.

About this clone itself: This specimen includes other DNA sequences encoding the same CDR3. This sequence joins TRBV29-1 and TRBJ2-1; TRBD2 aligns across 11 bases. Germline lookup yields CDR1 SQVTM and CDR2 ANQGSEA. The junction had 15 bases not matched to a gene; V was cut back by 5 bases and J by 6 bases. This CDR3 spans 17 amino acids. CDR3 DNA sequence: TGCAGCGTTCAACCCTATAGCGGGAGGGGAATCTTCAATGAGCAGTTCTTC. It translates to CSVQPYSGRGIFNEQFF.

J is TRBJ1-1 and V is TRBV7-6; 8 bases line up with TRBD1. Per germline, CDR1 SGHVS and CDR2 FNYEAQ. Trimming removed 5 bases from V and 4 bases from J; junction bases left unmatched: 6. The CDR3 has 14 residues. CDR3 loop: CASSRTGRSTEAFF. For the CDR3, the DNA is TGTGCCAGCAGCCGGACAGGGCGTAGCACTGAAGCTTTCTTT.

This chain connects TRBV6-1 to TRBJ1-1, with D uncertain. There are 13 residues in the CDR3. The V and J ends lost 7 bases and 5 bases respectively, with 14 bases between them. The V gene's germline CDR1 is MNHNS and CDR2 SASEGT. The chain's CDR3 is CASNFGGYTEAFF. Here the CDR3 DNA reads TGTGCCAGCAACTTTGGCGGGTATACTGAAGCTTTCTTT.

The V call is TRBV11-2, the J call TRBJ2-7, with 10 bases fitting TRBD1. V was clipped by 4 bases and J by 2 bases; unmatched bases: 8. The CDR3 contains 16 residues. Germline V gives CDR1 SGHAT, CDR2 FQNNGV. The CDR3 DNA follows: TGTGCCAGCAGCTCTCGGGCCGGACAGGGGGCCTACGAGCAGTACTTC. This translates into CASSSRAGQGAYEQYF. The complete variable domain, with remaining parts taken from reference TRBV11-2 and TRBJ2-7, reads EAGVAQSPRYKIIEKRQSVAFWCNPISGHATLYWYQQILGQGPKLLIQFQNNGVVDDSQLPKDRFSAERLKGVDSTLKIQPAKLEDSAVYLCASSSRAGQGAYEQYFGPGTRLTVT.

This clone is a singleton in its sample. The V gene is TRBV19, the J gene TRBJ2-1; TRBD2 aligns across 14 bases. The CDR3 runs to 19 residues. The trim removed 7 bases at V and 1 base at J, leaving 12 bases unmatched. Germline V CDR1 and CDR2: LNHDA, SQIVND (reference sequence). The CDR3 here is CASTNLEGLAGVSYNEQFF. CDR3 coding DNA: TGTGCCAGTACTAACCTGGAGGGACTAGCGGGAGTTTCCTACAATGAGCAGTTCTTC.

J is TRBJ1-1 and V is TRBV7-2; possibly TRBD1 for D (5 bases). V lost 11 bases to trimming and J lost 4 bases, with 20 bases between them. CDR1 and CDR2 from the germline V gene are SGHTA and FQGNSA. CDR3 size: 14 residues. In nucleotides, the CDR3 is TGTGCCGTAACCAGGGACTTCTCGGGCACTGAAGCTTTCTTT. Translating it yields CAVTRDFSGTEAFF.

The chain recombines TRBV27 with TRBJ2-5; D gene uncertain. Germline V gives CDR1 MNHEY, CDR2 SMNVEV (reference sequence). V shed 3 bases and J shed 5 bases, with 10 bases lying between them. The CDR3 contains 13 residues. CDR3 DNA sequence: TGTGCCAGCAGTTTTCAGACTGTGGAGACCCAGTACTTC. This sequence encodes CASSFQTVETQYF.

The gene calls are TRBV30 and TRBJ2-5; 9 bases are a match to TRBD1. The V gene end was trimmed by 2 bases and the J gene end by 4 bases; junction bases not matched to a gene: 8. Germline values: CDR1 GTSNPN, CDR2 SVGIG (reference sequence). The CDR3 covers 15 residues. DNA for the CDR3: TGTGCCTGGAGTCATACAGGGGGCCTTCGAGAGACCCAGTACTTC. Its protein product is CAWSHTGGLRETQYF.

The chain uses TRBV27 and TRBJ2-3; 8 bases are a match to TRBD2. This CDR3 region has 17 residues. In germline, CDR1 is MNHEY, CDR2 SMNVEV (reference sequence). Trimming at V came to 2 bases and at J to 4 bases, leaving 11 bases not matched to a gene. CDR3 protein: CASSLMLLAGSSDTQYF. CDR3 sequence (DNA): TGTGCCAGCAGTTTAATGCTCTTAGCGGGGTCATCAGATACGCAGTATTTT.

The rearrangement uses TRBV6-5 and TRBJ1-1; D gene ambiguous. The CDR3 has 15 residues. V shed 5 bases and J shed 1 base, with 14 bases lying between them. Germline assignment: CDR1 MNHEY and CDR2 SVGAGI. CDR3 sequence (DNA): TGTGCCAGCAGTCGCTCCCCCGCAGAGAACACTGAAGCTTTCTTT. Amino acid sequence: CASSRSPAENTEAFF.

This clone was seen only once. The chain carries TRBV5-4 and TRBJ1-2, with D unclear. The germline V and J ends were trimmed by 2 bases and 1 base, with 9 bases remaining between them. Per the germline V gene, CDR1 is SGHNT and CDR2 is YYREEE (reference sequence). CDR3 size: 14 residues. The CDR3 bases are TGTGCCAGCAGCTTTTCTCAGTATAACTATGGCTACACCTTC. Its translation: CASSFSQYNYGYTF.

The V call is TRBV9, the J call TRBJ2-5, with unresolved D. CDR3 length equals 14 residues. The V gene's germline CDR1 is SGDLS and CDR2 YYNGEE. V lost 2 bases to trimming and J lost 5 bases, with 13 bases between them. CDR3 sequence: CASSVRDTGETQYF. The CDR3 DNA reads as TGTGCCAGCAGCGTTCGTGATACGGGTGAGACCCAGTACTTC.

The chain couples TRBV6-6 to TRBJ1-5; TRBD1 is a possible D gene (6 bases). This CDR3 has 16 amino acids. V lost 8 bases and J lost 1, with 18 bases in between. CDR1 is MNHNY, CDR2 SVGAGI, per germline (reference sequence). CDR3 protein: CASGGGGPGSNQPQHF. CDR3 nucleotide sequence: TGTGCCAGCGGGGGTGGGGGCCCTGGGAGCAATCAGCCCCAGCATTTT.

The chain recombines TRBV6-6 with TRBJ1-5; the D gene is possibly TRBD1 (5 bases). This CDR3 region has 14 residues. The V end was cut by 7 bases, the J end by 3 bases, with 13 bases between. Germline-derived CDR1 and CDR2 are MNHNY and SVGAGI (reference sequence). CDR3 sequence: CASKVGGTNQPQHF. In DNA form, the CDR3 reads TGTGCCAGCAAGGTCGGGGGAACCAATCAGCCCCAGCATTTT.

A single count supports this clone. V and J are TRBV10-3 and TRBJ2-5, with D perhaps matching TRBD1 (5 bases). The germline V gene has CDR1 ENHRY and CDR2 SYGVKD. Between the trimmed V and J ends, which lost 2 bases and 1 base, there was a span of 8 bases. The CDR3 is 14 residues long. The CDR3 nucleotides are TGTGCCATCAGTGAGGGACATCTCCAAGAGACCCAGTACTTC. Translated: CAISEGHLQETQYF.

The chain recombines TRBV2 with TRBJ2-2; 8 positions match TRBD1. With 4 bases clipped from V and 7 bases from J, the junction kept 5 bases outside the gene matches. This CDR3 is built from 14 residues. Germline V gene sequence: CDR1 SNHLY, CDR2 FYNNEI. This CDR3 reads CASSAYGTGGELFF. In nucleotides, the CDR3 is TGTGCCAGCAGTGCGTATGGGACAGGCGGGGAGCTGTTTTTT.

This sequence joins TRBV10-3 and TRBJ2-6, with TRBD1 identical over 10 bases. The CDR3 spans 14 residues. Trimming removed 8 bases from V and 3 bases from J; junction bases left unmatched: 1. The germline CDR1 and CDR2 sequences are ENHRY and SYGVKD. Written as DNA, the CDR3 is TGTGCCATCGGACAGGGGGTTGGGGCCAACGTCCTGACTTTC. It is translated as CAIGQGVGANVLTF.